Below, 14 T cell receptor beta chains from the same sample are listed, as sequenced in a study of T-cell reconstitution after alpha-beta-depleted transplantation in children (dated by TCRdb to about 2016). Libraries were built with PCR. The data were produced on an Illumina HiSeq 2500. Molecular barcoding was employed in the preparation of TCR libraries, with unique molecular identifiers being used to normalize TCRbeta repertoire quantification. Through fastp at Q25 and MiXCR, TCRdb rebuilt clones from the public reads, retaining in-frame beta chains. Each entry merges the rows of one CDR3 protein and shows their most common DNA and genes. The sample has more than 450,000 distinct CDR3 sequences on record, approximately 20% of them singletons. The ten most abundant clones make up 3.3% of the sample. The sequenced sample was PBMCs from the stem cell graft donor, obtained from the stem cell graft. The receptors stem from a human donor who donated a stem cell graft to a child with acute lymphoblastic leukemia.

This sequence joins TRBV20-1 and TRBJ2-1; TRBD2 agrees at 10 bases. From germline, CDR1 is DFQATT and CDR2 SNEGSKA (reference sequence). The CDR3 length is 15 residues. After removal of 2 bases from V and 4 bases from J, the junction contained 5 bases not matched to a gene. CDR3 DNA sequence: TGCAGTGCTAGAAATGAGCGGGAGGGGTACAATGAGCAGTTCTTC. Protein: CSARNEREGYNEQFF.

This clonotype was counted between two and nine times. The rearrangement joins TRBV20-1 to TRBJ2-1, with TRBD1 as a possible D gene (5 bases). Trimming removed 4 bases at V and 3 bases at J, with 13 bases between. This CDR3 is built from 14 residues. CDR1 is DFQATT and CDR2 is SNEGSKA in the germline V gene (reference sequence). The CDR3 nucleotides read TGCAGTGCTACCGACAGAAGAGACTACAATGAGCAGTTCTTC. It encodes CSATDRRDYNEQFF.

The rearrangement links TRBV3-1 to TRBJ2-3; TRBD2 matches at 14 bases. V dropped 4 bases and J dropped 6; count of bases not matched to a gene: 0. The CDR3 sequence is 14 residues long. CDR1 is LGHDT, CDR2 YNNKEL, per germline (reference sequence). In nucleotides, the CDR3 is TGTGCCAGCAGCCGACTAGCGGGAGGGGATACGCAGTATTTT. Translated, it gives CASSRLAGGDTQYF.

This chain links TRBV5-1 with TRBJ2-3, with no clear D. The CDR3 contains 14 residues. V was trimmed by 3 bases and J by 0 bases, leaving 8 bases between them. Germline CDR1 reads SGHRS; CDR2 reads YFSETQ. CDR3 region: CASSSGHSTDTQYF. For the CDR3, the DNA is TGCGCCAGCAGCTCCGGCCATAGCACAGATACGCAGTATTTT.

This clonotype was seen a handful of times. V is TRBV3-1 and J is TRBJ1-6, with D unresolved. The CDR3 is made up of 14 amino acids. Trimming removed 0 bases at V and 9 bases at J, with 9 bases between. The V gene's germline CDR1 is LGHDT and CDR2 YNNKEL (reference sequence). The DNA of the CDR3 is TGTGCCAGCAGCCAAGATCCGTTCGTTTCACCCCTCCACTTT. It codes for CASSQDPFVSPLHF. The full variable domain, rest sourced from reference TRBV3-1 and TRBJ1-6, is DTAVSQTPKYLVTQMGNDKSIKCEQNLGHDTMYWYKQDSKKFLKIMFSYNNKELIINETVPNRFSPKSPDKAHLNLHINSLELGDSAVYFCASSQDPFVSPLHFGNGTRLTVT.

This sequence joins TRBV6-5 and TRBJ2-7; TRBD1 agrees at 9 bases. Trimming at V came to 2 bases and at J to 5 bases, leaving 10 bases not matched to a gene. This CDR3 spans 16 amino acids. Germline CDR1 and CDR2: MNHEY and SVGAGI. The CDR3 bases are TGTGCCAGCAGTTACGTTTTGGGACAGGGTGTCAACGAGCAGTACTTC. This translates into CASSYVLGQGVNEQYF.

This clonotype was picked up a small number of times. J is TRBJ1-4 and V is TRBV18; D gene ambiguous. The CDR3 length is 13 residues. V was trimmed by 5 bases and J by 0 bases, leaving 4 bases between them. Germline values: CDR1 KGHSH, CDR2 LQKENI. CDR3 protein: CASSSATNEKLFF. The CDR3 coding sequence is TGTGCCAGCTCATCAGCAACTAATGAAAAACTGTTTTTT.

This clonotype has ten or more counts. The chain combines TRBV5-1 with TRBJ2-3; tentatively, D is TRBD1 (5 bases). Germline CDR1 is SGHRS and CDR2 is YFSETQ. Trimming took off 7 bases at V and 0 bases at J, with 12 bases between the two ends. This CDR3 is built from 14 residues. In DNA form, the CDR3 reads TGCGCCAGCTCCGAAGGGGCGAGCACAGATACGCAGTATTTT. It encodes CASSEGASTDTQYF.

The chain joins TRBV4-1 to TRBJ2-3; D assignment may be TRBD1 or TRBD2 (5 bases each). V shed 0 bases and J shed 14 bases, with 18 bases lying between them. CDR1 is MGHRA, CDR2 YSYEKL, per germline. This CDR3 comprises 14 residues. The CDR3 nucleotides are TGCGCCAGCAGCCAAGATAGGGACGTCTTTTGGGTGTATTTT. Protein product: CASSQDRDVFWVYF.

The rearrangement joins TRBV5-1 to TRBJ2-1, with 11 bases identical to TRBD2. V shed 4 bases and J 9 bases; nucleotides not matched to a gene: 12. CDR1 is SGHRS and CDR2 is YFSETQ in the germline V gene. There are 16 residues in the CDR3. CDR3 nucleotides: TGCGCCAGCAGCGAGGCCTTTACTAGCGGGAGTATTGAGCAGTTCTTC. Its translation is CASSEAFTSGSIEQFF.

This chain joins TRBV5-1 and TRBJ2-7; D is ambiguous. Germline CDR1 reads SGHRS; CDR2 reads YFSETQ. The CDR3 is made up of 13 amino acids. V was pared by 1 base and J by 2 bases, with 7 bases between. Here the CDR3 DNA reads TGCGCCAGCAGCTTGTTAACAGCCTACGAGCAGTACTTC. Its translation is CASSLLTAYEQYF.

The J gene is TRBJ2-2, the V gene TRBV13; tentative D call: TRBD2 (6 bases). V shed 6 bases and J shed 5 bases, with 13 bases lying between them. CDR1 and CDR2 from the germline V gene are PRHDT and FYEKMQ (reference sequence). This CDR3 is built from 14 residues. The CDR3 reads CASRGGSWTGELFF. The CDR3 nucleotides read TGTGCCAGCAGAGGAGGGTCTTGGACCGGGGAGCTGTTTTTT.

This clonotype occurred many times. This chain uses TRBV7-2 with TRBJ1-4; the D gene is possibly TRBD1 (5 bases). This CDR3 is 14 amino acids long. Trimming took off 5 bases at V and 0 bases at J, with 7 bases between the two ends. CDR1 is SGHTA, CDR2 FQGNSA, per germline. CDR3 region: CASSRGATNEKLFF. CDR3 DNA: TGTGCCAGCAGCCGGGGGGCAACTAATGAAAAACTGTTTTTT.

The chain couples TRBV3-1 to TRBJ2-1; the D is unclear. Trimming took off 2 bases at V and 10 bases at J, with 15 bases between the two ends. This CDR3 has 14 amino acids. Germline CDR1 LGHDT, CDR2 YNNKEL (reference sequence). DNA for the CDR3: TGTGCCAGCAGCCAAAGTAACCCCGCTGGCGAGCAGTTCTTC. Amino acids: CASSQSNPAGEQFF.